This T cell receptor beta chain was captured in a study of cytomegalovirus exposure and HLA in healthy donors. Study results and caveats: Earlier analysis found most TCR beta V segments productive about 87% or about 30% of the time. As confirmed in vitro, a few CMV-associated chains were specific for CMV antigens.

A note on this clone: Its antigen is unidentified.

It was with 60 Vbeta and 13 Jbeta primers that the PCR ran. Libraries were prepared by immunoSEQ multiplex PCR; TCRdb keeps only in-frame clonotypes and omits some of them. The data contain about 160,000 clones, about 80% of them singletons. Germline V lookup: CDR1 MRHNA, CDR2 SNTAGT. This CDR3 has 15 residues. Trimming cost V 0 bases and J 6 bases, with 13 bases left between them. The sequence was collected from a man aged 40-49 years in good health and CMV-seronegative. The chain recombines TRBV6-4 with TRBJ2-3; D remains unclear. Specimen: PBMCs. The CDR3 DNA reads TGTGCCAGCAGTGACTCCAACCATGCGGCGGATACGCAGTATTTT. Protein: CASSDSNHAADTQYF.